This is a list of T cell receptor beta chains from one sample in a study of beta chain features in type 1 diabetes. Libraries were prepared by immunoSEQ multiplex PCR; TCRdb keeps only in-frame clonotypes and omits some of them. The table includes about 240,000 clones, around 13% detected once. The sample consisted of naive CD4+ T cells from blood. These receptors all come from a man in his thirties or forties with type 1 diabetes. CDR3s include the opening cysteine and the closing phenylalanine or tryptophan. Size tells how often a clone was seen (once, few, many) or the class of an expanded clone, and some rows leave it out.

v_gene: TRBV5-1
j_gene: TRBJ2-1
abundance: NA
CDR3aa: CASSLGDSGYNEQFF

v_gene: TRBV29-1
j_gene: TRBJ1-5
abundance: few
CDR3aa: CSVMDRVKFKRRMEDQPQHF

v_gene: TRBV2
j_gene: TRBJ1-1
abundance: NA
CDR3aa: CASNGPRGRGGTEAFF

v_gene: TRBV2
j_gene: TRBJ1-2
abundance: NA
CDR3aa: CASTARVGGGYTF

v_gene: TRBV7-9
j_gene: TRBJ2-5
abundance: NA
CDR3aa: CASSLSETQYF

v_gene: TRBV5-1
j_gene: TRBJ1-1
abundance: NA
CDR3aa: CASSREGSTEAFF

v_gene: TRBV7-2
j_gene: NA
abundance: few
CDR3aa: CASSLAPTYEQYF

v_gene: TRBV9
j_gene: TRBJ2-3
abundance: NA
CDR3aa: CASSETAGKQYF

v_gene: TRBV19
j_gene: TRBJ2-2
abundance: few
CDR3aa: CASSGSRVVTGELFF

v_gene: TRBV30
j_gene: TRBJ2-2
abundance: NA
CDR3aa: CAWSSAITGELFF

v_gene: TRBV2
j_gene: TRBJ2-7
abundance: NA
CDR3aa: CASSDRGSYEQYF

v_gene: TRBV11-3
j_gene: TRBJ1-2
abundance: few
CDR3aa: CASSLGQAQAYGYTF

v_gene: TRBV7-9
j_gene: TRBJ1-5
abundance: NA
CDR3aa: CASSLAGGHEGNQPQHF

v_gene: TRBV9
j_gene: TRBJ2-5
abundance: NA
CDR3aa: CASSVGGKETQYF

v_gene: TRBV7-9
j_gene: TRBJ2-1
abundance: NA
CDR3aa: CASSLAYGSPDNEQFF

v_gene: TRBV9
j_gene: TRBJ2-7
abundance: NA
CDR3aa: CASSVTSGSFDEQYF

v_gene: TRBV11-2
j_gene: TRBJ2-1
abundance: NA
CDR3aa: CASSLVGRGPSYNEQFF

v_gene: TRBV2
j_gene: TRBJ1-1
abundance: few
CDR3aa: CASSEQGARGEAFF

v_gene: TRBV5-1
j_gene: TRBJ2-1
abundance: NA
CDR3aa: CASSQTSGRLPEQFF

v_gene: TRBV5-4
j_gene: TRBJ1-5
abundance: few
CDR3aa: CASSLVWGQGHQPQHF

v_gene: TRBV19
j_gene: TRBJ2-7
abundance: few
CDR3aa: CASRGTGSDEQYF

v_gene: TRBV4-2
j_gene: TRBJ2-3
abundance: few
CDR3aa: CASSQDSVAGLTDTQYF

v_gene: TRBV18
j_gene: TRBJ2-5
abundance: NA
CDR3aa: CASSEQGARETQYF

v_gene: TRBV7-2
j_gene: TRBJ2-3
abundance: NA
CDR3aa: CASSFGRALADTQYF

v_gene: TRBV6-5
j_gene: TRBJ2-1
abundance: NA
CDR3aa: CASSRGERSGEQFF

v_gene: TRBV14
j_gene: TRBJ2-6
abundance: NA
CDR3aa: CASSQDKGSGANVLTF

v_gene: TRBV4-2
j_gene: TRBJ2-2
abundance: NA
CDR3aa: CASSPTSRGRSNTGELFF

v_gene: TRBV7-4
j_gene: TRBJ1-6
abundance: NA
CDR3aa: CASNLRGTGCLPLHF

v_gene: TRBV5-1
j_gene: TRBJ2-3
abundance: NA
CDR3aa: CASSHNRGTSRAPSTDTQYF

v_gene: TRBV10-3
j_gene: TRBJ1-6
abundance: few
CDR3aa: CAISGDRGNNSPLHF

v_gene: TRBV29-1
j_gene: TRBJ2-1
abundance: few
CDR3aa: CSVGGRGANEQFF

v_gene: TRBV7-9
j_gene: TRBJ2-7
abundance: few
CDR3aa: CASSFNPLPYEQYF

v_gene: TRBV5-6
j_gene: TRBJ1-5
abundance: few
CDR3aa: CASSTGSDQPQHF

v_gene: TRBV5-1
j_gene: TRBJ2-5
abundance: few
CDR3aa: CASSLWGDVSQETQYF

v_gene: TRBV7-2
j_gene: TRBJ1-4
abundance: NA
CDR3aa: CASSRGGSNEKLFF

v_gene: TRBV29-1
j_gene: TRBJ2-7
abundance: NA
CDR3aa: CSVGPDHYEQYF

v_gene: TRBV5-1
j_gene: TRBJ2-7
abundance: few
CDR3aa: CASSLALTSYEQYF

v_gene: TRBV12-2
j_gene: TRBJ2-3
abundance: NA
CDR3aa: CQARDTQYF

v_gene: TRBV11-2
j_gene: TRBJ2-1
abundance: few
CDR3aa: CASSLQRGGNEQFF

v_gene: TRBV5-1
j_gene: TRBJ1-1
abundance: NA
CDR3aa: CASSLAGGDTEAFF

v_gene: TRBV5-1
j_gene: TRBJ2-7
abundance: few
CDR3aa: CASSLAQTSGIYEQYF

v_gene: TRBV29-1
j_gene: TRBJ2-7
abundance: NA
CDR3aa: CSVASPGLAGRSSYEQYF